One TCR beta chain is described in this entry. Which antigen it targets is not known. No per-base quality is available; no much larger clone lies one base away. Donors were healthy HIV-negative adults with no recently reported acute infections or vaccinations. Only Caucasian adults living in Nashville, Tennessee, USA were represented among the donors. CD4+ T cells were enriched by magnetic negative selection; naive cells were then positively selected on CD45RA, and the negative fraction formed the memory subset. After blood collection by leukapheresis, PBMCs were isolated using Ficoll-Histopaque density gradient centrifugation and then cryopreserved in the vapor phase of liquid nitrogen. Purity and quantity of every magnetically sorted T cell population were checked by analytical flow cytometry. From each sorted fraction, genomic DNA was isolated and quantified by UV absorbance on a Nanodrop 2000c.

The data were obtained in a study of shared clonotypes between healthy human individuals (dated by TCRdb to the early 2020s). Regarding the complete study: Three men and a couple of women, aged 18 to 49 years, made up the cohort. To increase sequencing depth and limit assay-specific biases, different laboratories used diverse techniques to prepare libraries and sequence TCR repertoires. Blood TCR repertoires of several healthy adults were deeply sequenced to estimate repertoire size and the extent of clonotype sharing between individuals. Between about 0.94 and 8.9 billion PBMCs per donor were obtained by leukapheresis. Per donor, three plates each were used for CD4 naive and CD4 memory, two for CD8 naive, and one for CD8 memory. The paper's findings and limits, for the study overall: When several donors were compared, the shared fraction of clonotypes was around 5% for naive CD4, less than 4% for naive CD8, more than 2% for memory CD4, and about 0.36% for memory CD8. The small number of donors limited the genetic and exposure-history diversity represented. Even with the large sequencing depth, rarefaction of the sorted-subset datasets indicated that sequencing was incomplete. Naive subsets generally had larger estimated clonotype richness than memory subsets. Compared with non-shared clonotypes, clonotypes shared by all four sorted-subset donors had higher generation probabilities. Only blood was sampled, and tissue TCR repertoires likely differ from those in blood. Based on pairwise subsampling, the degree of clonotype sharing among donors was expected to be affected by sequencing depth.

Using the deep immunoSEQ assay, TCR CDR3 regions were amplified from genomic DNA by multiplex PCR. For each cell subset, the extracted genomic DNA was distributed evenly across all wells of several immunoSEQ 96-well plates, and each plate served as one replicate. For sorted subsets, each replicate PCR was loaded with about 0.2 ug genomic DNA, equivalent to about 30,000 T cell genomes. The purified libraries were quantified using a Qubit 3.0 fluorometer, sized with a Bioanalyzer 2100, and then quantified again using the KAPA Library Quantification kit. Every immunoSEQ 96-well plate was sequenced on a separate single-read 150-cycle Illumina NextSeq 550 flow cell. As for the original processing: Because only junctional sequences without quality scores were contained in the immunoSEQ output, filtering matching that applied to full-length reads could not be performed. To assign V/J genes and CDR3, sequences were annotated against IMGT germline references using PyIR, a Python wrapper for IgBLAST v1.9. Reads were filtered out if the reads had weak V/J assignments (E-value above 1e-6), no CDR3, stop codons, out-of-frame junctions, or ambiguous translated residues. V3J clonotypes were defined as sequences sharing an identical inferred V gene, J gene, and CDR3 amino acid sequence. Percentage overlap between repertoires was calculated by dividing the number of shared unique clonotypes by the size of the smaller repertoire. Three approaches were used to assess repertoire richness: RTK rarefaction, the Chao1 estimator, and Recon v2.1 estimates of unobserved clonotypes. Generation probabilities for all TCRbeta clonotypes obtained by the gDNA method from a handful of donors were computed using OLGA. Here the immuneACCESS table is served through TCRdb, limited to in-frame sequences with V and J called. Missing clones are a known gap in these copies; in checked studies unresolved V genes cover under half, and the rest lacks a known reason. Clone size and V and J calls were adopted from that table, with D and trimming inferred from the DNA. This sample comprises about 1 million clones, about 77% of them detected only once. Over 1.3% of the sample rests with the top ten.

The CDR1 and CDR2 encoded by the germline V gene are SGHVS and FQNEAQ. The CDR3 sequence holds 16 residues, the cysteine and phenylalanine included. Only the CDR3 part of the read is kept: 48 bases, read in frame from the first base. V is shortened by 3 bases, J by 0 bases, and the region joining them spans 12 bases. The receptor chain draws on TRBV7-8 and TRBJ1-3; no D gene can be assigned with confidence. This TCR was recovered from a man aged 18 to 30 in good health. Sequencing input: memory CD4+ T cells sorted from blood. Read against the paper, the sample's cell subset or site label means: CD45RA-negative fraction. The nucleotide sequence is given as TGTGCCAGCAGCTTGGGCCAGATAGACTCTGGAAACACCATATATTTT. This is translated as CASSLGQIDSGNTIYF.